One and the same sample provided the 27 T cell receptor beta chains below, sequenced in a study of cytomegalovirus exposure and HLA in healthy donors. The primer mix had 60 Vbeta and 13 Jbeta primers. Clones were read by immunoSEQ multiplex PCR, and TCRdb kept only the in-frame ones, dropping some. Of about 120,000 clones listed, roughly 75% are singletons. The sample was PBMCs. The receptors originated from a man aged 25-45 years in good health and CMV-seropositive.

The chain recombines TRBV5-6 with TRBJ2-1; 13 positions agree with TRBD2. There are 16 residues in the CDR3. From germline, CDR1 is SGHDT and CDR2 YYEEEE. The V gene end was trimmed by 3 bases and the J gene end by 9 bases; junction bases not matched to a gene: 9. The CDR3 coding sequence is TGTGCCAGCAGCTGGACTAGCGGGAGCGGTAGGGGTGAGCAGTTCTTC. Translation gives CASSWTSGSGRGEQFF. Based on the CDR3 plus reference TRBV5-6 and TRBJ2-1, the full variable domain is DAGVTQSPTHLIKTRGQQVTLRCSPKSGHDTVSWYQQALGQGPQFIFQYYEEEERQRGNFPDRFSGHQFPNYSSELNVNALLLGDSALYLCASSWTSGSGRGEQFFGPGTRLTVL.

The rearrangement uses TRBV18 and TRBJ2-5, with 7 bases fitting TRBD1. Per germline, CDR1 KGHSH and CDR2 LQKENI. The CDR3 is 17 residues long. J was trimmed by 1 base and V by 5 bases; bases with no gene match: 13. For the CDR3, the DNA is TGTGCCAGCTCATCCTCACCTCCGACAGGGTCCCAAGAGACCCAGTACTTC. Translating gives CASSSSPPTGSQETQYF. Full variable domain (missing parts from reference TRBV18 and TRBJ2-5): NAGVMQNPRHLVRRRGQEARLRCSPMKGHSHVYWYRQLPEEGLKFMVYLQKENIIDESGMPKERFSAEFPKEGPSILRIQQVVRGDSAAYFCASSSSPPTGSQETQYFGPGTRLLVL.

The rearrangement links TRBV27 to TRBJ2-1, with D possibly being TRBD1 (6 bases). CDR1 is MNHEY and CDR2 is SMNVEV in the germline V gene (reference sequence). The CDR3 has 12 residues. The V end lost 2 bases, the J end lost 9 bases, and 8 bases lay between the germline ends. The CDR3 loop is CASSLGGGEQFF. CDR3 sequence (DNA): TGTGCCAGCAGTTTAGGGGGCGGTGAGCAGTTCTTC.

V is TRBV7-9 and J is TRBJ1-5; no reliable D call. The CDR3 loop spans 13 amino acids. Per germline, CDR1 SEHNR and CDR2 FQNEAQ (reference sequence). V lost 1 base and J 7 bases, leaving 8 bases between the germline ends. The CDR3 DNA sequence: TGTGCCAGCAGCTTAGGTGGGGAGCAGCCCCAGCATTTT. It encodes CASSLGGEQPQHF.

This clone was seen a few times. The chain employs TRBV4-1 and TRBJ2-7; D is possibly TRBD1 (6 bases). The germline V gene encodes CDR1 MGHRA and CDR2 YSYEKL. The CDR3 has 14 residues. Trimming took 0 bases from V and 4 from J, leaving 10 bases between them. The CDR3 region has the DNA TGCGCCAGCAGCCAAGAGCAAAGGGGGTACGAGCAGTACTTC. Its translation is CASSQEQRGYEQYF.

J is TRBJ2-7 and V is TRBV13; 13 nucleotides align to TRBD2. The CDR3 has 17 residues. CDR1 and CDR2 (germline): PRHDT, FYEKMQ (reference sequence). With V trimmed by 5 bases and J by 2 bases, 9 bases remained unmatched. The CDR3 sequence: CASSTSAGTSGAYEQYF. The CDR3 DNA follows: TGTGCCAGCAGCACCTCCGCCGGGACTAGCGGGGCCTACGAGCAGTACTTC.

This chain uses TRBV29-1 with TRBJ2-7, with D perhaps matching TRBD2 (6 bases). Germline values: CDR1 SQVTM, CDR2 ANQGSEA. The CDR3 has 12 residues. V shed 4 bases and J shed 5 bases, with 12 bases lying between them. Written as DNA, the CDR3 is TGCAGCGTTGGGCGGGGAGAACACGAGCAGTACTTC. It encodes CSVGRGEHEQYF.

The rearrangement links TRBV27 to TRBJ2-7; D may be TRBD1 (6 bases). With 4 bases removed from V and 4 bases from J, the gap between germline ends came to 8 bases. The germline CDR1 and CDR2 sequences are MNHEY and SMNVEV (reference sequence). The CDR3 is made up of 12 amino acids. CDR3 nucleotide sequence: TGTGCCAGCAGTTCCGGGACATACGAGCAGTACTTC. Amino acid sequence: CASSSGTYEQYF.

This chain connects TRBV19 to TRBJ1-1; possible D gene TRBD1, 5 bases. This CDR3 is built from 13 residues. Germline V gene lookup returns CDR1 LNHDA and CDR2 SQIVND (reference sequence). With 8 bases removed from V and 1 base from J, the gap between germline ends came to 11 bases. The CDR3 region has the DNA TGTGCCAGTGGGGCCTGGGGGAACACTGAAGCTTTCTTT. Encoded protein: CASGAWGNTEAFF.

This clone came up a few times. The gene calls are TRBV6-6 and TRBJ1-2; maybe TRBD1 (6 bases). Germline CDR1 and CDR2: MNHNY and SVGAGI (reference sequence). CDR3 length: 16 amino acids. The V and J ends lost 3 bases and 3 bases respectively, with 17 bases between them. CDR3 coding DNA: TGTGCCAGCAGTTATAAAGGGACAAGGGTATACTATGGCTACACCTTC. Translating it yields CASSYKGTRVYYGYTF.

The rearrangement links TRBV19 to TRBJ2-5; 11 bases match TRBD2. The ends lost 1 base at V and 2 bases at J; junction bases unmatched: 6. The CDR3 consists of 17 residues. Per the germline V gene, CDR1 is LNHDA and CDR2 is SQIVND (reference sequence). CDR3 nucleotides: TGTGCCAGTAGTATAGTGCCAGGGACTAGCGGACAAGAGACCCAGTACTTC. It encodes CASSIVPGTSGQETQYF.

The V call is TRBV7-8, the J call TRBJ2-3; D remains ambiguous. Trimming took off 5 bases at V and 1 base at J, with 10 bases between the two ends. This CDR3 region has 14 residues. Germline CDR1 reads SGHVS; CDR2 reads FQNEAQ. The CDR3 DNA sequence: TGTGCCAGCAGCCTCCTCTCGGGCACAGATACGCAGTATTTT. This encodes CASSLLSGTDTQYF.

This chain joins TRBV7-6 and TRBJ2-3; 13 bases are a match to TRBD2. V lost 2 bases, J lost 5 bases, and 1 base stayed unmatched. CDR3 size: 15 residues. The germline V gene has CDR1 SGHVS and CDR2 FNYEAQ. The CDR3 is CASSLTSGRVDTQYF. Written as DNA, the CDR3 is TGTGCCAGCAGCTTAACTAGCGGGAGGGTAGATACGCAGTATTTT.

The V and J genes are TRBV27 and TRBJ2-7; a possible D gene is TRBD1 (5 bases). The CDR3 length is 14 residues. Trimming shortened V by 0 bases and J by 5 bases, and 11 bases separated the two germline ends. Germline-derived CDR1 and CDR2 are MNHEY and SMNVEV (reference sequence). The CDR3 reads CASSLSRVVHEQYF. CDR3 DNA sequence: TGTGCCAGCAGTTTATCCAGGGTGGTACACGAGCAGTACTTC.

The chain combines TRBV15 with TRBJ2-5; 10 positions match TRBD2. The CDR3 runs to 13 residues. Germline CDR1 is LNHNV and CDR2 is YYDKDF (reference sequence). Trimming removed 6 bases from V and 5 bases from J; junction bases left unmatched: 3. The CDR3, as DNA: TGTGCCACCAGTGGGACTAGCGCGGAGACCCAGTACTTC. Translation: CATSGTSAETQYF.

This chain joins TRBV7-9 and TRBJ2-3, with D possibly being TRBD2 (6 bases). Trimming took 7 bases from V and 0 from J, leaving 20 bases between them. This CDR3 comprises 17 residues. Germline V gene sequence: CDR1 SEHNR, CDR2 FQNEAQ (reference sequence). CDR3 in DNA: TGTGCCAGCACCACTTCCTACAGGACTACTAGCACAGATACGCAGTATTTT. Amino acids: CASTTSYRTTSTDTQYF.

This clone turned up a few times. The CDR3 nucleotides read TGTGCCAGCAGTTCCACAGGGACCGGGGAGCTGTTTTTT. Protein product: CASSSTGTGELFF. This sequence joins TRBV28 and TRBJ2-2; the D gene is possibly TRBD1 (6 bases). Trimming left V 4 bases short and J 5 bases short, with 8 bases between. Germline CDR1 is MDHEN and CDR2 is SYDVKM. This CDR3 has 13 amino acids.

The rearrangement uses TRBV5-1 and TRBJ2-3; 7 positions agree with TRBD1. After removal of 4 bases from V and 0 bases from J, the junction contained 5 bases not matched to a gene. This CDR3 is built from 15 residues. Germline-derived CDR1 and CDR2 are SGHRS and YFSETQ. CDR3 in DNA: TGCGCCAGCAGCAAGGCACAGGGGAGCACAGATACGCAGTATTTT. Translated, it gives CASSKAQGSTDTQYF.

The CDR3 region is CASSLGFGSTYEQYF. The DNA for the CDR3 is TGTGCCAGCAGCTTAGGCTTTGGCAGTACCTACGAGCAGTACTTC. The rearrangement links TRBV11-3 to TRBJ2-7; D is uncertain. Per germline, CDR1 SGHNT and CDR2 YENEEA. This CDR3 region has 15 residues. The V end lost 1 base, the J end lost 2 bases, and 12 bases lay between the germline ends.

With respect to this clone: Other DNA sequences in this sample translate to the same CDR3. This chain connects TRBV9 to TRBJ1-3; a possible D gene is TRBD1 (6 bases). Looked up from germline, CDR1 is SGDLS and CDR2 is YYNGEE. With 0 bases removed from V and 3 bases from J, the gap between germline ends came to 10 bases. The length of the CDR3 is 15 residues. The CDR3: CASSVETGHGNTIYF. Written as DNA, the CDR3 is TGTGCCAGCAGCGTAGAGACAGGCCATGGAAACACCATATATTTT.

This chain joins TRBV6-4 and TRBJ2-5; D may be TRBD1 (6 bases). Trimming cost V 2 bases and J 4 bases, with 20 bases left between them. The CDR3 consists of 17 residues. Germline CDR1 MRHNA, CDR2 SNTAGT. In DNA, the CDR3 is TGTGCCAGCAGTGACGTTCAGGGGTGGGGGATGGGAGAGACCCAGTACTTC. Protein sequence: CASSDVQGWGMGETQYF.

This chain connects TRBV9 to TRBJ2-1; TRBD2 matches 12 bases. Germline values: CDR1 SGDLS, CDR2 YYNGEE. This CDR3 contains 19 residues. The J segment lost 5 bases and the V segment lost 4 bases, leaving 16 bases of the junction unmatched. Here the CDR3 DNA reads TGTGCCAGCAGCACTCGACTAGCGGGAGAGGGGGATTATGACAATGAGCAGTTCTTC. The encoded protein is CASSTRLAGEGDYDNEQFF.

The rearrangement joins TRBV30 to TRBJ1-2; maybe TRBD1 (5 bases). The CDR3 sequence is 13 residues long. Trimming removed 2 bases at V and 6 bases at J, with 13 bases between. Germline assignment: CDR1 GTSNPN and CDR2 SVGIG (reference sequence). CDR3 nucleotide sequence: TGTGCCTGGAGTCGCAGGGCCCAGGATGGCTACACCTTC. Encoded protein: CAWSRRAQDGYTF.

In DNA form, the CDR3 reads TGTGCCAGCAGCTTGGCCCTAGCCTACGAGCAGTACTTC. Its protein product is CASSLALAYEQYF. The chain combines TRBV5-8 with TRBJ2-7, with no clear D. The CDR3 runs 13 residues. The germline V and J ends were trimmed by 0 bases and 2 bases, with 6 bases remaining between them. CDR1 and CDR2 (germline): SGHTS, YDEGEE.

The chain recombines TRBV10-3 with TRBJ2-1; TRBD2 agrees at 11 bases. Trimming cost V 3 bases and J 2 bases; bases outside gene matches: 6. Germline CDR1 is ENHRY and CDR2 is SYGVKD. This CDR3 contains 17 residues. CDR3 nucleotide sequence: TGTGCCATCAGTGAAGGGGGGACTAGCGGAACCTACAATGAGCAGTTCTTC. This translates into CAISEGGTSGTYNEQFF.

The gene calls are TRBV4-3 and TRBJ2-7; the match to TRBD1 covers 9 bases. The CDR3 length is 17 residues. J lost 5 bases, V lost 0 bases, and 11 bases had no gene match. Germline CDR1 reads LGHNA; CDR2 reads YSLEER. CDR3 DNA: TGCGCCAGCAGCCAAGAAGTCGACTGGGACAGGGTCAACGAGCAGTACTTC. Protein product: CASSQEVDWDRVNEQYF.

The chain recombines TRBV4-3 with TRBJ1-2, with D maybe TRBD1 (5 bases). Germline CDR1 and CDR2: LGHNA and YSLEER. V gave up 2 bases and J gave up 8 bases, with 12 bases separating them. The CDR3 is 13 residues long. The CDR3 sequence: CASSQRGGIGYTF. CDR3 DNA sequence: TGCGCCAGCAGCCAACGGGGGGGGATAGGCTACACCTTC.